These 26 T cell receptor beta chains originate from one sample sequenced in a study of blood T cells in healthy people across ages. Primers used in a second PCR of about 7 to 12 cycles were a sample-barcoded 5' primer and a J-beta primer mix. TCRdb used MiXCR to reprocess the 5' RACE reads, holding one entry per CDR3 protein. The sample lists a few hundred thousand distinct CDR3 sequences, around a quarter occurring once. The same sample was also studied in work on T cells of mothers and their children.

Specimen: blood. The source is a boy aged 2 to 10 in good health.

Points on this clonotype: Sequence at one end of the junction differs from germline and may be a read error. The chain's CDR3 is CSVEGERGHYGYTF. As DNA, the CDR3 is TGCAGCGTCGAAGGGGAAAGGGGGCATTATGGCTACACCTTC. The chain couples TRBV29-1 to TRBJ1-2; 7 bases align to TRBD1. The CDR3 spans 14 residues. In germline, CDR1 is SQVTM, CDR2 ANQGSEA. Full variable domain (remainder filled in from reference TRBV29-1 and TRBJ1-2): SAVISQKPSRDICQRGTSLTIQCQVDSQVTMMFWYRQQPGQSLTLIATANQGSEATYESGFVIDKFPISRPNLTFSTLTVSNMSPEDSSIYLCSVEGERGHYGYTFGSGTRLTVV.

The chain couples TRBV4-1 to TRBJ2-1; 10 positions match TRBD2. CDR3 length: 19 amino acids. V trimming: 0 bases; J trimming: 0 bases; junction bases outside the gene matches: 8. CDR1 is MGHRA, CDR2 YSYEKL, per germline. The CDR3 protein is CASSQDFGSSGSSYNEQFF. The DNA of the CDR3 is TGCGCCAGCAGCCAAGATTTTGGGTCTAGCGGGAGCTCCTACAATGAGCAGTTCTTC.

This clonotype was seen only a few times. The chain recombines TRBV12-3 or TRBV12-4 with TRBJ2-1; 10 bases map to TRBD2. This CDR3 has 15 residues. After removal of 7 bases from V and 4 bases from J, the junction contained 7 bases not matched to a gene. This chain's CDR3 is CASTDSGGPYNEQFF. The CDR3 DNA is TGTGCCAGCACCGATAGCGGGGGGCCATACAATGAGCAGTTCTTC.

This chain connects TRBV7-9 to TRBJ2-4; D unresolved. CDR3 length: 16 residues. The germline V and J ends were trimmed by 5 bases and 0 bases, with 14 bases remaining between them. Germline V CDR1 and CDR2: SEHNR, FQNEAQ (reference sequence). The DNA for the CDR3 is TGTGCCAGCAGCCCCCCATGGCGGCTAGCCAAAAACATTCAGTACTTC. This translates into CASSPPWRLAKNIQYF.

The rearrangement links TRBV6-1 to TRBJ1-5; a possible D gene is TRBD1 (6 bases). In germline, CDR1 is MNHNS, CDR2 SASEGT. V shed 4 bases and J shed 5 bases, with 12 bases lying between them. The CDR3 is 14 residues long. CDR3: CASSGGRRDQPQHF. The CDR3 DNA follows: TGTGCCAGCAGTGGGGGGCGGCGGGATCAGCCCCAGCATTTT.

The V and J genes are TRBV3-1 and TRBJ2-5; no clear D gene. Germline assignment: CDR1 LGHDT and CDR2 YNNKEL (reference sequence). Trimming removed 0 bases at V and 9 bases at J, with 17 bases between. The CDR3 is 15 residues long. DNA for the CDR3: TGTGCCAGCAGCCAAGAATATCGCGATTCTCAGTCCCAGTACTTC. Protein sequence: CASSQEYRDSQSQYF.

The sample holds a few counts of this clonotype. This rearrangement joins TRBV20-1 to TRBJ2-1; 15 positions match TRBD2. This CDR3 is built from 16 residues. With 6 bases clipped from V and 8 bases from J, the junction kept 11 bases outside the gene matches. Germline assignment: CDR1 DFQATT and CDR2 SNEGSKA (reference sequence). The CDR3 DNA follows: TGCAGTGCCCCTCACCTAGGACTAGCGGGGGGGCATGAGCAGTTCTTC. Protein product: CSAPHLGLAGGHEQFF.

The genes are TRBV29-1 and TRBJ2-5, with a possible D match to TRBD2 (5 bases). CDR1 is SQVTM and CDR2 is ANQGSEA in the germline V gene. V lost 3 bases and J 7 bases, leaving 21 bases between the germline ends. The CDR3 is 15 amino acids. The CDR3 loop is CSVEGASLVAGTQYF. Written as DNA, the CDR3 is TGCAGCGTTGAGGGAGCATCCTTAGTGGCCGGGACCCAGTACTTC.

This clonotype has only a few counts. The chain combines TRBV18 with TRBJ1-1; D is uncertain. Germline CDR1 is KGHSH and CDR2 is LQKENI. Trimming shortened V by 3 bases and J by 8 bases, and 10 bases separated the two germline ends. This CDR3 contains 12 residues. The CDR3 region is CASSPEGREAFF. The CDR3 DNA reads TGTGCCAGCTCACCTGAGGGAAGGGAAGCTTTCTTT.

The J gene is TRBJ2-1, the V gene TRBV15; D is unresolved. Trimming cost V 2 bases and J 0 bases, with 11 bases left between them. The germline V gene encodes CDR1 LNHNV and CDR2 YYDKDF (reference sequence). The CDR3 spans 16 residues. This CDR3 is CATSRNTVGSYNEQFF. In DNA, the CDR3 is TGTGCCACCAGCAGAAATACTGTCGGCTCCTACAATGAGCAGTTCTTC.

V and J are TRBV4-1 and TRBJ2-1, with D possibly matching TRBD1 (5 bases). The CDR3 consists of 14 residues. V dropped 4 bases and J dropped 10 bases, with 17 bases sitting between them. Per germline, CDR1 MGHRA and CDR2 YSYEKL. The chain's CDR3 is CASSLGSDTPEQFF. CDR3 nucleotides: TGCGCCAGCAGCCTCGGCTCGGACACCCCAGAGCAGTTCTTC.

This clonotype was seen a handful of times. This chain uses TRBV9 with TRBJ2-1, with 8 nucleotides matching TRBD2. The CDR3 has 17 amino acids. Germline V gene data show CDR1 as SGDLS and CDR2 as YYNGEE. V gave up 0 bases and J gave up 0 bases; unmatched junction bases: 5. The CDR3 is CASSVGTGGSSYNEQFF. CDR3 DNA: TGTGCCAGCAGCGTAGGTACGGGAGGGAGCTCCTACAATGAGCAGTTCTTC.

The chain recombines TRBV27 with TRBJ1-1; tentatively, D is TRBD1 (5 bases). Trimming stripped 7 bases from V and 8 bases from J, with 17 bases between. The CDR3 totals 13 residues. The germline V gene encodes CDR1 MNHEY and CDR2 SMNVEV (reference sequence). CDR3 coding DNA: TGTGCCAGCACCTATTCCGGGGGTCGGGAAGCTTTCTTT. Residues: CASTYSGGREAFF.

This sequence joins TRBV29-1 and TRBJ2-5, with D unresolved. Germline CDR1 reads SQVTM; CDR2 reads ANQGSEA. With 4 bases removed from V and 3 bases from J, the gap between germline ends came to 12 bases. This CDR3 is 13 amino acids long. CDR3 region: CSVGADQKETQYF. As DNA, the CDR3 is TGCAGCGTTGGGGCAGACCAAAAAGAGACCCAGTACTTC.

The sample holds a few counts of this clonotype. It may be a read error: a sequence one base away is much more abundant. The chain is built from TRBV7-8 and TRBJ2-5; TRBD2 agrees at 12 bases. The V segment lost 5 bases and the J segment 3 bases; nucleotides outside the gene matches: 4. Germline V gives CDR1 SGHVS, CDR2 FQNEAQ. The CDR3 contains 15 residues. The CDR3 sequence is CASSPTSGREETQYF. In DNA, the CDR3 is TGTGCCAGCAGCCCGACTAGCGGGAGAGAAGAGACCCAGTACTTC.

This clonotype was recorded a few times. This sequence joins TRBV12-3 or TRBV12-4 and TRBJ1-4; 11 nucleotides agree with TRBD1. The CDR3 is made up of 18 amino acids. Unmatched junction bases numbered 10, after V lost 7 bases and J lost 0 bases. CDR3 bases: TGTGCCAGCACCCTGGACAGGGGGCGACCCACAACTAATGAAAAACTGTTTTTT. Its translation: CASTLDRGRPTTNEKLFF.

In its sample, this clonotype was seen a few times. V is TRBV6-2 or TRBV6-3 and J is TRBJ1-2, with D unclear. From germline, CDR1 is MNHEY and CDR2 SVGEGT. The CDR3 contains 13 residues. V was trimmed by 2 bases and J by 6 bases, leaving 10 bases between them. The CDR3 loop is CASSYRGIDGYTF. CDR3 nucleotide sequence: TGTGCCAGCAGTTACCGGGGAATTGATGGCTACACCTTC.

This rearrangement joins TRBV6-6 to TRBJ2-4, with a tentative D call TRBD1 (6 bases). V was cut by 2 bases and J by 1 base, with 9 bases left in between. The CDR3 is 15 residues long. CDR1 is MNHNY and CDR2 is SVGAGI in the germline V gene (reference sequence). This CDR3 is CASSYIQGAKNIQYF. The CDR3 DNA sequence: TGTGCCAGCAGTTACATCCAGGGGGCCAAAAACATTCAGTACTTC.

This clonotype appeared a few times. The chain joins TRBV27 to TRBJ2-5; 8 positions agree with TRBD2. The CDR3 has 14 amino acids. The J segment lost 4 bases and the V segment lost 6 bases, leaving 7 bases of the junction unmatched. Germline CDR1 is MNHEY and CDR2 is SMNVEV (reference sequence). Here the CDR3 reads CASSRLGTRETQYF. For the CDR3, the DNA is TGTGCCAGCAGCCGCCTTGGGACTAGAGAGACCCAGTACTTC.

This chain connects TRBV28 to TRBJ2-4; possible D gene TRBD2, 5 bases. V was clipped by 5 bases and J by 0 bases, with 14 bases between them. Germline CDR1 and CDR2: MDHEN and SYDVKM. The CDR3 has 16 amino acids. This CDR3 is CASSAVDSGAKNIQYF. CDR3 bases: TGTGCCAGCAGTGCAGTGGACTCGGGAGCCAAAAACATTCAGTACTTC.

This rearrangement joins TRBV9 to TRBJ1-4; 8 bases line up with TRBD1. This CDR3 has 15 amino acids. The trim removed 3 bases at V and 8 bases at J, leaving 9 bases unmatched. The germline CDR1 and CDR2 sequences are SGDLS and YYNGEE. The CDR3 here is CASSARQGLGEKLFF. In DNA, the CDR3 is TGTGCCAGCAGCGCGAGACAGGGGCTGGGCGAAAAACTGTTTTTT.

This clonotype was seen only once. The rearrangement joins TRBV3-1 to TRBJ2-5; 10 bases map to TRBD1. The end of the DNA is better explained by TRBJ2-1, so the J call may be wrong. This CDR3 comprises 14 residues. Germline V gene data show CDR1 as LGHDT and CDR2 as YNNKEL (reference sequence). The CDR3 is CASSRQGANGGQFF. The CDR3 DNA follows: TGTGCCAGCAGCCGACAGGGGGCTAATGGTGGGCAGTTCTTC.

CDR3 coding DNA: TGTGCCACTCAGAGGCAGGCGGGAGAGACCCAGTACTTC. Translating it yields CATQRQAGETQYF. The V call is TRBV19, the J call TRBJ2-5; possible D gene TRBD2, 5 bases. V was clipped by 10 bases and J by 4 bases, with 16 bases between them. In germline, CDR1 is LNHDA, CDR2 SQIVND (reference sequence). CDR3 length: 13 amino acids.

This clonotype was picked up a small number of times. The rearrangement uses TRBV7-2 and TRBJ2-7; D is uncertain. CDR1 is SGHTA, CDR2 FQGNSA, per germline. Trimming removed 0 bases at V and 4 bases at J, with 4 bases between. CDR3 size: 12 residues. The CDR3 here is CASSLAQYEQYF. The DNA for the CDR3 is TGTGCCAGCAGCTTAGCACAGTACGAGCAGTACTTC.

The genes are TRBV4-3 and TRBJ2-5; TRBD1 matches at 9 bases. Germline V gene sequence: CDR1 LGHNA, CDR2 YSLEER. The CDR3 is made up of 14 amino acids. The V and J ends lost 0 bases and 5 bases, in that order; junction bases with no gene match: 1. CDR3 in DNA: TGCGCCAGCAGCCAAGAGGGACAGGGCGAGACCCAGTACTTC. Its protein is CASSQEGQGETQYF.

The CDR3 nucleotides are TGTGCCAGCAGCCAGGCCGGGAACAATGAGCAGTTCTTC. Its protein is CASSQAGNNEQFF. V gene TRBV3-1 combines with J gene TRBJ2-1, with D possibly matching TRBD2 (5 bases). V lost 3 bases to trimming and J lost 5 bases, with 8 bases between them. This CDR3 is built from 13 residues. Per the germline V gene, CDR1 is LGHDT and CDR2 is YNNKEL (reference sequence).